This entry lists 26 T cell receptor beta chains sequenced from one sample in a study of cytomegalovirus exposure and HLA in healthy donors. PCR employed 60 Vbeta and 13 Jbeta primers. Using immunoSEQ multiplex PCR, the repertoire was profiled, and TCRdb retains in-frame clones only, with some absent. The sample contains approximately 120,000 clones, 65% to 75% of which appear only once. Sequenced sample: PBMCs. The receptors come from a man aged 40-55 years in good health and CMV-seropositive.

This chain joins TRBV13 and TRBJ2-5, with D perhaps TRBD2 (7 bases). Trimming took off 0 bases at V and 1 base at J, with 15 bases between the two ends. The CDR3 sequence is 17 residues long. The germline CDR1 and CDR2 sequences are PRHDT and FYEKMQ (reference sequence). CDR3 sequence: CASSLGRWGGTQETQYF. CDR3 DNA sequence: TGTGCCAGCAGCTTAGGAAGGTGGGGGGGCACCCAAGAGACCCAGTACTTC.

This clone was detected once. This rearrangement joins TRBV27 to TRBJ2-1; 8 bases map to TRBD1. Trimming at V came to 4 bases and at J to 4 bases, leaving 3 bases not matched to a gene. The CDR3 is made up of 14 amino acids. The germline CDR1 and CDR2 sequences are MNHEY and SMNVEV (reference sequence). The CDR3 reads CASSSGGSYNEQFF. The DNA for the CDR3 is TGTGCCAGCAGTTCAGGGGGCTCGTACAATGAGCAGTTCTTC.

The J gene is TRBJ2-1, the V gene TRBV27; possible D gene TRBD1, 6 bases. Trimming pared 4 bases from V and 7 bases from J, leaving 17 bases between. The germline CDR1 and CDR2 sequences are MNHEY and SMNVEV (reference sequence). The CDR3 is 15 amino acids. CDR3 region: CASSSDRKGRNEQFF. As DNA, the CDR3 is TGTGCCAGCAGTTCTGACAGGAAGGGGAGAAATGAGCAGTTCTTC.

This chain connects TRBV27 to TRBJ1-2; D is perhaps TRBD1 (6 bases). Trimming cost V 5 bases and J 3 bases, with 13 bases left between them. The CDR3 is 14 amino acids. From germline, CDR1 is MNHEY and CDR2 SMNVEV (reference sequence). CDR3: CASSNRQDYYGYTF. The CDR3 DNA reads TGTGCCAGCAGTAATCGACAGGACTACTATGGCTACACCTTC.

This clone was counted once. V is TRBV5-1 and J is TRBJ2-5; D ambiguous. Trimming took 0 bases from V and 3 from J, leaving 9 bases between them. This CDR3 comprises 14 residues. Looked up from germline, CDR1 is SGHRS and CDR2 is YFSETQ. Here the CDR3 DNA reads TGCGCCAGCAGCTTGGACAGTTTAAAAGAGACCCAGTACTTC. The encoded protein is CASSLDSLKETQYF.

The gene calls are TRBV5-1 and TRBJ1-3; tentative D call: TRBD1 (6 bases). The CDR3 extends over 16 amino acids. Germline lookup yields CDR1 SGHRS and CDR2 YFSETQ. With 6 bases removed from V and 1 base from J, the gap between germline ends came to 17 bases. The CDR3: CASIRTAGRSGNTIYF. CDR3 nucleotide sequence: TGCGCCAGCATCCGGACAGCGGGAAGGTCTGGAAACACCATATATTTT.

The CDR3 DNA reads TGTGCCAGCAGCGGGACAGGGGGCGGCAATAATGAAAAACTGTTTTTT. It yields the protein CASSGTGGGNNEKLFF. The chain links TRBV7-9 to TRBJ1-4; 12 nucleotides line up with TRBD1. The V segment lost 5 bases and the J segment 4 bases; nucleotides outside the gene matches: 5. CDR1 and CDR2 (germline): SEHNR, FQNEAQ (reference sequence). The CDR3 extends over 16 amino acids.

The rearrangement uses TRBV7-6 and TRBJ1-1; D perhaps matches TRBD1 (5 bases). V dropped 8 bases and J dropped 4 bases, with 14 bases sitting between them. CDR3 length equals 13 residues. Germline V gene lookup returns CDR1 SGHVS and CDR2 FNYEAQ. Written as DNA, the CDR3 is TGTGCCAGCGGCAGGGATTTGTCCACTGAAGCTTTCTTT. Encoded protein: CASGRDLSTEAFF.

This chain connects TRBV28 to TRBJ1-1; TRBD1 matches at 9 bases. The CDR3 totals 17 residues. The germline V gene encodes CDR1 MDHEN and CDR2 SYDVKM. V trimming: 7 bases; J trimming: 0 bases; junction bases outside the gene matches: 12. This chain's CDR3 is CASKSPRTGALNTEAFF. CDR3 nucleotides: TGTGCCAGCAAATCCCCCCGGACAGGGGCTTTGAACACTGAAGCTTTCTTT.

This clone was detected only a few times. J is TRBJ2-1 and V is TRBV9; D is possibly TRBD1 (6 bases). Germline V gene lookup returns CDR1 SGDLS and CDR2 YYNGEE. Between the trimmed V and J ends, which lost 0 bases and 7 bases, there was a span of 11 bases. CDR3 length: 14 amino acids. CDR3 DNA sequence: TGTGCCAGCAGCGTAGGCTACAGGGAAAATGAGCAGTTCTTC. Translating it yields CASSVGYRENEQFF. The variable domain in full, completed from reference TRBV9 and TRBJ2-1, reads DSGVTQTPKHLITATGQRVTLRCSPRSGDLSVYWYQQSLDQGLQFLIQYYNGEERAKGNILERFSAQQFPDLHSELNLSSLELGDSALYFCASSVGYRENEQFFGPGTRLTVL.

The chain has TRBV10-3 and TRBJ2-7, with 7 bases matching TRBD1. This CDR3 spans 15 amino acids. With 0 bases clipped from V and 5 bases from J, the junction kept 7 bases outside the gene matches. CDR1 is ENHRY and CDR2 is SYGVKD in the germline V gene. The CDR3 region has the DNA TGTGCCATCAGTGAGTCGACTCGTCAGGGGGACGAGCAGTACTTC. Protein sequence: CAISESTRQGDEQYF.

This clone turned up a few times. In the same sample, other DNA sequences code for this CDR3. The rearrangement uses TRBV7-9 and TRBJ2-5; TRBD2 is a possible D gene (5 bases). CDR1 and CDR2 (germline): SEHNR, FQNEAQ (reference sequence). Deletions cut 1 base from V and 4 bases from J, with 10 bases between. The CDR3 is 14 residues long. CDR3 protein: CASSLGSGGETQYF. For the CDR3, the DNA is TGTGCCAGCAGCTTAGGGAGTGGAGGAGAGACCCAGTACTTC.

J is TRBJ2-7 and V is TRBV5-1; 14 bases line up with TRBD2. The trim removed 4 bases at V and 2 bases at J, leaving 14 bases unmatched. CDR3 length: 19 residues. CDR1 is SGHRS, CDR2 YFSETQ, per germline. The CDR3 nucleotides are TGCGCCAGCAGCCTTTCCTATGGACTAGCGGGAGGCCTTACCTACGAGCAGTACTTC. It specifies CASSLSYGLAGGLTYEQYF.

The chain recombines TRBV13 with TRBJ2-5; TRBD1 is a possible D gene (5 bases). Germline V gene sequence: CDR1 PRHDT, CDR2 FYEKMQ (reference sequence). This CDR3 has 14 amino acids. Trimming took off 2 bases at V and 0 bases at J, with 7 bases between the two ends. The DNA for the CDR3 is TGTGCCAGCAGCTTACGACAGTACCAAGAGACCCAGTACTTC. Encoded protein: CASSLRQYQETQYF. Full variable domain (rest looked up from reference TRBV13 and TRBJ2-5): AAGVIQSPRHLIKEKRETATLKCYPIPRHDTVYWYQQGPGQDPQFLISFYEKMQSDKGSIPDRFSAQQFSDYHSELNMSSLELGDSALYFCASSLRQYQETQYFGPGTRLLVL.

This clone was observed a single time. The chain employs TRBV27 and TRBJ1-3, with D uncertain. Deletions cut 4 bases from V and 1 base from J, with 14 bases between. The CDR3 is made up of 16 amino acids. Germline V gives CDR1 MNHEY, CDR2 SMNVEV (reference sequence). The DNA for the CDR3 is TGTGCCAGCAGTTCAGGATTTGCCTTATCTGGAAACACCATATATTTT. Its protein product is CASSSGFALSGNTIYF.

The chain joins TRBV19 to TRBJ2-7; 8 bases align to TRBD1. The CDR3 runs 15 residues. Germline trimming cut 3 bases from V and 3 bases from J; bases unmatched to any gene: 7. Per the germline V gene, CDR1 is LNHDA and CDR2 is SQIVND (reference sequence). CDR3 DNA sequence: TGTGCCAGTAGTATCTCCCGACAGGGGCACTACGAGCAGTACTTC. It encodes CASSISRQGHYEQYF. Filled out from reference TRBV19 and TRBJ2-7, the complete variable domain reads DGGITQSPKYLFRKEGQNVTLSCEQNLNHDAMYWYRQDPGQGLRLIYYSQIVNDFQKGDIAEGYSVSREKKESFPLTVTSAQKNPTAFYLCASSISRQGHYEQYFGPGTRLTVT.

A few counts support this clone. The chain combines TRBV4-3 with TRBJ2-1; 14 bases align to TRBD2. Germline V CDR1 and CDR2: LGHNA, YSLEER. The CDR3 loop spans 17 amino acids. V lost 3 bases to trimming and J lost 4 bases; unmatched junction nucleotides: 5. The CDR3 DNA sequence: TGCGCCAGCAGCCACCTCAGGACTAGCGGGAGGTACAATGAGCAGTTCTTC. Encoded protein: CASSHLRTSGRYNEQFF.

The chain recombines TRBV7-2 with TRBJ2-1; TRBD2 agrees at 14 bases. The CDR3 has 15 amino acids. Trimming took 2 bases from V and 15 from J; bases not matched to a gene: 9. CDR1 and CDR2 from the germline V gene are SGHTA and FQGNSA. The CDR3 nucleotides are TGTGCCAGCAGCTTAAGACTAGCGGGAGGGACCCGGAGGTTCTTC. It encodes CASSLRLAGGTRRFF.

This chain joins TRBV6-1 and TRBJ1-1; perhaps TRBD1 as D (6 bases). Trimming cost V 4 bases and J 5 bases, with 14 bases left between them. This CDR3 is built from 14 residues. The V gene's germline CDR1 is MNHNS and CDR2 SASEGT. The CDR3 here is CASSGREGGTEAFF. DNA of the CDR3: TGTGCCAGCAGTGGTCGGGAGGGGGGGACTGAAGCTTTCTTT.

The chain carries TRBV14 and TRBJ2-6; D uncertain. V was clipped by 0 bases and J by 2 bases, with 8 bases between them. The CDR3 covers 16 residues. Germline values: CDR1 SGHDN, CDR2 FVKESK. CDR3 nucleotide sequence: TGTGCCAGCAGCCAAGAGTCCCAGACTGGGGCCAACGTCCTGACTTTC. It is translated as CASSQESQTGANVLTF.

J is TRBJ2-7 and V is TRBV6-5; 7 bases fit TRBD1. The J segment lost 0 bases and the V segment lost 7 bases, leaving 9 bases of the junction unmatched. Germline V gene data show CDR1 as MNHEY and CDR2 as SVGAGI. CDR3 length equals 15 residues. This CDR3 is CASTRGTDLSYEQYF. CDR3 nucleotide sequence: TGTGCCAGCACCAGGGGGACGGACCTCTCCTACGAGCAGTACTTC.

As concerns this clone: This CDR3 is also generated by other DNA sequences in the sample. The chain is built from TRBV19 and TRBJ1-4; D possibly corresponds to TRBD1 (5 bases). The V gene's germline CDR1 is LNHDA and CDR2 SQIVND (reference sequence). V was shortened by 6 bases and J by 4 bases, with 9 bases between the two germline ends. The CDR3 covers 13 residues. The CDR3 sequence is CASRRDSNEKLFF. CDR3 in DNA: TGTGCCAGTAGGCGCGACAGTAATGAAAAACTGTTTTTT.

The chain is built from TRBV29-1 and TRBJ2-1; 11 bases align to TRBD2. From germline, CDR1 is SQVTM and CDR2 ANQGSEA. The CDR3 covers 14 residues. V shed 8 bases, J shed 6 bases, and the junction held 9 bases outside the gene matches. Here the CDR3 reads CSLNSGGAGNEQFF. The CDR3 DNA follows: TGCAGCCTAAATAGCGGGGGGGCGGGCAATGAGCAGTTCTTC.

The V call is TRBV14, the J call TRBJ2-2, with 10 bases lining up with TRBD2. Per the germline V gene, CDR1 is SGHDN and CDR2 is FVKESK. There are 16 residues in the CDR3. Losses at the gene ends were 6 bases for V and 3 bases for J; bases not matched to a gene: 7. CDR3 region: CASSSAGGQYTGELFF. CDR3 in DNA: TGTGCCAGCAGTTCAGCGGGAGGGCAGTACACCGGGGAGCTGTTTTTT.

The chain has TRBV7-8 and TRBJ1-2; D might be TRBD1 (5 bases). The CDR3 runs 15 residues. V lost 1 base, J lost 2 bases, and 11 bases lay in between. The V gene's germline CDR1 is SGHVS and CDR2 FQNEAQ. The CDR3 DNA sequence: TGTGCCAGCAGCTTAGGGAGGGGCTCAAACTATGGCTACACCTTC. The encoded protein is CASSLGRGSNYGYTF. The variable domain in full, with the rest retrieved from reference TRBV7-8 and TRBJ1-2, is GAGVSQSPRYKVAKRGQDVALRCDPISGHVSLFWYQQALGQGPEFLTYFQNEAQLDKSGLPSDRFFAERPEGSVSTLKIQRTQQEDSAVYLCASSLGRGSNYGYTFGSGTRLTVV.

The chain employs TRBV27 and TRBJ1-2, with a possible D match to TRBD1 (5 bases). V shed 3 bases and J shed 5 bases, with 10 bases lying between them. The CDR3 extends over 13 amino acids. CDR1 and CDR2 (germline): MNHEY, SMNVEV (reference sequence). The CDR3 loop is CASSFGRAYGYTF. The DNA for the CDR3 is TGTGCCAGCAGTTTCGGCAGGGCGTATGGCTACACCTTC.